The 14 T cell receptor beta chains below come from one sample, sequenced in a study of blood T cell repertoires in COVID-19. Produced via immunoSEQ multiplex PCR; TCRdb's table is partial and in-frame only. The table lists approximately 140,000 clones, around three quarters of them singletons. The sequenced material came from peripheral blood. The receptors originated from a man aged 45-65 years with acute or convalescent COVID-19.

The rearrangement uses TRBV29-1 and TRBJ1-2; perhaps TRBD1 as D (6 bases). Germline V CDR1 and CDR2: SQVTM, ANQGSEA. V was shortened by 2 bases and J by 3 bases, with 13 bases between the two germline ends. The CDR3 length is 14 residues. The CDR3 bases are TGCAGCGTTGAAATCCCGGGGGGCGACTATGGCTACACCTTC. It translates to CSVEIPGGDYGYTF.

This clone was seen once. J is TRBJ2-5 and V is TRBV9, with D perhaps TRBD2 (6 bases). V dropped 3 bases and J dropped 4 bases, with 13 bases sitting between them. The CDR3 runs to 14 residues. Germline CDR1 is SGDLS and CDR2 is YYNGEE. In DNA form, the CDR3 reads TGTGCCAGCAGCGGGGGGGAGCGGATAGAGACCCAGTACTTC. Translating gives CASSGGERIETQYF. Looking up the rest from reference TRBV9 and TRBJ2-5 gives the full variable domain: DSGVTQTPKHLITATGQRVTLRCSPRSGDLSVYWYQQSLDQGLQFLIQYYNGEERAKGNILERFSAQQFPDLHSELNLSSLELGDSALYFCASSGGERIETQYFGPGTRLLVL.

The chain uses TRBV7-6 and TRBJ1-1, with 8 bases that match TRBD1. The J segment lost 1 base and the V segment lost 1 base, leaving 5 bases of the junction unmatched. Germline V gene lookup returns CDR1 SGHVS and CDR2 FNYEAQ. The CDR3 is 16 residues long. The CDR3 protein is CASSLDTDRANTEAFF. The DNA of the CDR3 is TGTGCCAGCAGCTTAGATACGGACAGGGCGAACACTGAAGCTTTCTTT.

V is TRBV5-1 and J is TRBJ2-2; 9 positions agree with TRBD1. This CDR3 spans 17 amino acids. Losses at the gene ends were 4 bases for V and 1 base for J; bases not matched to a gene: 8. Germline CDR1 and CDR2: SGHRS and YFSETQ. The CDR3 loop is CASSITGTGWNTGELFF. The CDR3 DNA sequence: TGCGCCAGCAGCATAACCGGGACAGGGTGGAACACCGGGGAGCTGTTTTTT. Together with reference TRBV5-1 and TRBJ2-2, the CDR3 gives the full variable domain: KAGVTQTPRYLIKTRGQQVTLSCSPISGHRSVSWYQQTPGQGLQFLFEYFSETQRNKGNFPGRFSGRQFSNSRSEMNVSTLELGDSALYLCASSITGTGWNTGELFFGEGSRLTVL.

The chain links TRBV5-4 to TRBJ2-5; 8 bases are a match to TRBD2. V shed 3 bases and J 0 bases; nucleotides not matched to a gene: 4. Per the germline V gene, CDR1 is SGHNT and CDR2 is YYREEE (reference sequence). There are 15 residues in the CDR3. The chain's CDR3 is CASSSGAGDQETQYF. The CDR3 nucleotides read TGTGCCAGCAGCTCCGGAGCGGGGGACCAAGAGACCCAGTACTTC.

This rearrangement joins TRBV5-1 to TRBJ2-3, with a possible D match to TRBD1 (5 bases). The CDR3 contains 18 residues. Trimming left V 1 base short and J 0 bases short, with 18 bases between. CDR1 is SGHRS, CDR2 YFSETQ, per germline. Written as DNA, the CDR3 is TGCGCCAGCAGCTTGCAGGGCTGGGTTGGAACTAGCACAGATACGCAGTATTTT. Translation: CASSLQGWVGTSTDTQYF. Full variable domain (remainder filled in from reference TRBV5-1 and TRBJ2-3): KAGVTQTPRYLIKTRGQQVTLSCSPISGHRSVSWYQQTPGQGLQFLFEYFSETQRNKGNFPGRFSGRQFSNSRSEMNVSTLELGDSALYLCASSLQGWVGTSTDTQYFGPGTRLTVL.

This clone has just one count. The chain is built from TRBV2 and TRBJ1-1; a weak D match, TRBD1 (5 bases). V lost 6 bases, J lost 4 bases, and 12 bases lay in between. Germline CDR1 reads SNHLY; CDR2 reads FYNNEI. The CDR3 is 13 residues long. CDR3 bases: TGTGCCAGCAGCCTCGCGGGGGGCACTGAAGCTTTCTTT. Its protein is CASSLAGGTEAFF.

This sequence joins TRBV5-1 and TRBJ2-2, with 7 nucleotides matching TRBD2. This CDR3 is 15 amino acids long. Germline V gives CDR1 SGHRS, CDR2 YFSETQ. Trimming at V came to 2 bases and at J to 1 base, leaving 2 bases not matched to a gene. The CDR3 loop is CASSFSGGNTGELFF. In DNA, the CDR3 is TGCGCCAGCAGCTTCTCGGGGGGGAACACCGGGGAGCTGTTTTTT.

V and J are TRBV2 and TRBJ1-3; 7 nucleotides align to TRBD1. The trim removed 7 bases at V and 0 bases at J, leaving 6 bases unmatched. Germline CDR1 SNHLY, CDR2 FYNNEI. There are 15 residues in the CDR3. The CDR3 region has the DNA TGTGCCAGCAAGGGACAGTTCTACTCTGGAAACACCATATATTTT. Translated: CASKGQFYSGNTIYF.

CDR3 residues: CASSDHGETEAFF. CDR3 bases: TGCGCCAGCAGCGATCATGGGGAGACTGAAGCTTTCTTT. The chain links TRBV10-1 to TRBJ1-1; D is ambiguous. The germline V gene encodes CDR1 WNHNN and CDR2 SYGVQD (reference sequence). Trimming removed 6 bases at V and 5 bases at J, with 13 bases between. The CDR3 covers 13 residues.

The chain employs TRBV7-9 and TRBJ2-2; 7 nucleotides align to TRBD1. The CDR3 length is 14 residues. With 5 bases clipped from V and 6 bases from J, the junction kept 6 bases outside the gene matches. Germline-derived CDR1 and CDR2 are SEHNR and FQNEAQ (reference sequence). Written as DNA, the CDR3 is TGTGCCAGCAGCCACCCGACAGGGCCCGGGGAGCTGTTTTTT. It codes for CASSHPTGPGELFF.

This rearrangement joins TRBV19 to TRBJ2-5; the match to TRBD2 covers 8 bases. V lost 5 bases, J lost 1 base, and 3 bases stayed unmatched. This CDR3 has 14 amino acids. CDR1 and CDR2 from the germline V gene are LNHDA and SQIVND (reference sequence). CDR3 coding DNA: TGTGCCAGTAGTCCGGGGGGGAGCCAAGAGACCCAGTACTTC. The encoded protein is CASSPGGSQETQYF.

The chain uses TRBV10-1 and TRBJ2-3; the D is unclear. Per germline, CDR1 WNHNN and CDR2 SYGVQD (reference sequence). Between the trimmed V and J ends, which lost 0 bases and 2 bases, there was a span of 6 bases. The CDR3 is 14 amino acids. CDR3 in amino acids: CASSESGPTDTQYF. The CDR3, as DNA: TGCGCCAGCAGTGAGTCTGGGCCCACAGATACGCAGTATTTT.

This clone was counted a single time. The chain couples TRBV5-1 to TRBJ2-3, with 8 positions matching TRBD2. The CDR3 sequence is 15 residues long. The V and J ends lost 1 base and 6 bases, in that order; junction bases with no gene match: 7. Germline V gives CDR1 SGHRS, CDR2 YFSETQ. This chain's CDR3 is CASSLWGTSWDTQYF. In DNA form, the CDR3 reads TGCGCCAGCAGCTTGTGGGGGACTAGTTGGGATACGCAGTATTTT.